The following is a TCR beta chain sequence with its context. The sample originates from a study of T-cell reconstitution after alpha-beta-depleted transplantation in children. The authors prepared the TCRbeta library with unique molecular identifiers. TCRdb redid the calling of the PCR reads with MiXCR, one entry per CDR3 protein. The table shows 450,000 to 600,000 distinct CDR3 sequences, with 18% occurring only once. The trim removed 3 bases at V and 4 bases at J, leaving 23 bases unmatched. The CDR3 runs 22 residues. Germline CDR1 SGHRS, CDR2 YFSETQ. The V call is TRBV5-1, the J call TRBJ2-1; 12 bases align to TRBD2. This sample comprised PBMCs from the stem cell graft donor, obtained from the stem cell graft. The TCR sequence derives from a human donor who donated a stem cell graft to a child with acute lymphoblastic leukemia. CDR3 loop: CASSSRKGPFLAGGPWYNEQFF. In DNA form, the CDR3 reads TGCGCCAGCAGCTCCAGAAAGGGCCCCTTCCTAGCGGGAGGGCCTTGGTACAATGAGCAGTTCTTC.